The 3 T cell receptor beta chains given below trace back to one sample, sequenced in a study of blood T cell repertoires in COVID-19. Clones were sequenced by immunoSEQ multiplex PCR, and TCRdb holds only the in-frame ones, with some missing. The sample holds about 100,000 clones, about nine tenths seen once. Input material: peripheral blood. The origin of the receptors is a woman in her forties or fifties with COVID-19, enrolled during active disease.

J is TRBJ2-7 and V is TRBV27; TRBD2 is a possible D gene (6 bases). The length of the CDR3 is 15 residues. Per germline, CDR1 MNHEY and CDR2 SMNVEV (reference sequence). V was trimmed by 7 bases and J by 2 bases, leaving 18 bases between them. The CDR3, as DNA: TGTGCCAGCATCCCGGGTCCGGGGGTTGCCTACGAGCAGTACGTC. Amino acids: CASIPGPGVAYEQYV.

J is TRBJ2-2 and V is TRBV3-1 (or the pseudogene TRBV3-2); tentative D call: TRBD1 (6 bases). Trimming took 4 bases from V and 4 from J, leaving 16 bases between them. CDR3 length: 16 amino acids. The germline V gene has CDR1 LGHDT and CDR2 YNNKEL (reference sequence). The CDR3 protein is CASSPQLGAGTGELFF. CDR3 nucleotide sequence: TGTGCCAGCAGCCCGCAACTGGGGGCGGGCACCGGGGAGCTGTTTTTT.

This chain uses TRBV6-6 with TRBJ1-5, with 7 bases that match TRBD1. V lost 7 bases, J lost 7 bases, and 10 bases stayed unmatched. This CDR3 spans 14 amino acids. Germline V gene lookup returns CDR1 MNHNY and CDR2 SVGAGI (reference sequence). The CDR3 spells CASNIRGPRQPQHF. In DNA, the CDR3 is TGTGCCAGCAACATAAGGGGGCCGCGCCAGCCCCAGCATTTT.